Listed below are T cell receptor beta chains from one sample, sequenced in a study of STAT5B mutations in CD4+ large granular lymphocyte leukemia. Using immunoSEQ multiplex PCR, the repertoire was profiled, and TCRdb retains in-frame clones only, with some absent. The sample gives some 40,000 clones, approximately 85% of which show up once; over 1% is in the top ten. The specimen was CD4+ T cells from blood buffy coats. These receptors originate from a human donor in good health. The CDR3 runs from the conserved cysteine through the conserved F or W.

v_gene	j_gene	CDR3aa
TRBV13	TRBJ2-5	CASSSREGSETQYF
TRBV6-1	TRBJ2-7	CASSEMIRGRGDEQYF
TRBV28	TRBJ1-2	CASARGEFGYGYTF
TRBV9	TRBJ2-7	CASSPGVNSYEQYF
TRBV11-1	TRBJ2-1	CASRIGLAHNEQFF
TRBV11-3	TRBJ1-1	CASSFGPNTEAFF
TRBV11-3	TRBJ2-5	CASSLVGLDEETQYF
TRBV30	TRBJ2-2	CAWSGEGTGELFF
TRBV18	TRBJ1-5	CASSLQLNRGDQPQHF
TRBV5-5	TRBJ1-2	CASSTYGQGQGYTF
TRBV6-5	TRBJ2-7	CASGSGTGGEQYF
TRBV5-4	TRBJ2-3	CASSYGQPTDTQYF
TRBV5-4	TRBJ2-2	CASSSRTGRDTGELFF
TRBV7-3	TRBJ1-1	CASSLDRERPEAFF
TRBV10-2	TRBJ2-3	CASSRAEGDTQYF
TRBV10-3	TRBJ2-7	CAISGAGNEQYF
TRBV5-1	TRBJ1-2	CASSVTAGSGGYTF